The rows below give T cell receptor beta chains drawn from one sample of a study of blood T cell repertoires in COVID-19. Assay: immunoSEQ multiplex PCR; the TCRdb copy retains only in-frame clones and omits some. The table includes some 210,000 clones, roughly 84% detected once. The material sequenced was peripheral blood. The receptor set was obtained from a woman between 35 and 50 years old who had recovered from COVID-19. Both conserved end residues are part of each CDR3. D genes are given only for firm matches. Clone size is given for some rows only: seen once, a few or many times, or a class if the clone is expanded.

J	size	D	V	DNA	CDR3
TRBJ2-1	-	-	TRBV12-1	TGTGCCAGCAGCTTTGGTCATAGCGGGACCTACTCCTACAATGAGCAGTTCTTC	CASSFGHSGTYSYNEQFF
TRBJ2-1	-	TRBD2	TRBV11-2	TGTGCCAGCAGCCTCAGGTGGCTAGCGGGAGAGAAAACCTACAATGAGCAGTTCTTC	CASSLRWLAGEKTYNEQFF
TRBJ2-1	-	-	TRBV5-6	TGTGCCACCGCGTCCTCCTACAATGAGCAGTTCTTC	CATASSYNEQFF
TRBJ1-1	-	TRBD1	TRBV27	TGTGCCAGCAGTTTAATCACGGACAGGGGCACTGAAGCTTTCTTT	CASSLITDRGTEAFF
TRBJ1-4	-	-	TRBV19	TGTGCCAGTAGTCGCGGAAGCACAACTAATGAAAAACTGTTTTTT	CASSRGSTTNEKLFF
TRBJ1-1	-	-	TRBV4-2	TGTGCCAGCAGCCAAGGTCCTGCGGCGAACACTGAAGCTTTCTTT	CASSQGPAANTEAFF
TRBJ1-5	-	TRBD1	TRBV19	TGTGCCAGTAGTATCACAGGGGGTCCCGGTGAGCCCCAGCATTTT	CASSITGGPGEPQHF
TRBJ1-3	-	-	TRBV10-3	TGTGCCATCAGCGGTTCAGGAGGGCTAGGAAACACCATATATTTT	CAISGSGGLGNTIYF
TRBJ2-1	-	-	TRBV4-1	TGCGCCAGCAGCCAATTACGGCGGACAGAAACTTACAATGAGCAGTTCTTC	CASSQLRRTETYNEQFF
TRBJ1-2	few	-	TRBV11-2	TGTGCCAGCAGCTTAGGGGCCAGGGATGTCGGCTACACCTTC	CASSLGARDVGYTF
TRBJ1-2	-	-	TRBV12-3/TRBV12-4	TGTGCCAGCAGTCCTGGGACTGTCTATGGCTACACCTTC	CASSPGTVYGYTF